Described below is a single TCR beta chain sequence and its context. Its antigen is unidentified. It was by 5' RACE with UMI labels that the TRB cDNA libraries were prepared. From the 5' RACE reads, TCRdb lists one entry per CDR3 protein and no DNA. The sample holds about 110,000 distinct CDR3 sequences. CDR3 length equals 11 residues. The germline CDR1 and CDR2 sequences are WNHNN and SYGVQD (reference sequence). These data originate in a study of CXCR3-negative and CXCR3-positive naive CD8 T cells. The study, taken as a whole, reports: Hydrophobicity was higher for TRB CDR3s found in CXCR3-positive naive cells than in CXCR3-negative naive cells.

The chain uses TRBV10-1 and TRBJ2-7; TCRdb returns TRBD1, unconfirmable since there is no DNA. This TCR was sampled from a human donor in good health. Some clones in this sample may be carry-over from other donors' samples. Sequences were obtained from naive CXCR3+ CD8+ T cells from blood. The subset is: CD45RO-CCR7+CD27+CD95- naive CD8+ T cells expressing CXCR3 (TNR3+). The chain's CDR3 is CARKREEGVYF.